Below are 5 T cell receptor beta chains sequenced from a single sample in a study of blood T cell repertoires in COVID-19. Sequenced by immunoSEQ multiplex PCR; TCRdb stores in-frame clones only, minus some. The sample has around 120,000 clones, about nine tenths seen once. The sequenced sample consisted of peripheral blood. These receptor sequences come from a man over 45 with active COVID-19.

The chain joins TRBV9 to TRBJ2-5; D may be TRBD2 (6 bases). The CDR3 runs to 15 residues. V dropped 2 bases and J dropped 4 bases, with 15 bases sitting between them. The germline V gene has CDR1 SGDLS and CDR2 YYNGEE. In DNA form, the CDR3 reads TGTGCCAGCAGCGTGGGCGGGGTAAGGGGAGAGACCCAGTACTTC. Protein sequence: CASSVGGVRGETQYF.

The chain couples TRBV11-3 to TRBJ2-1, with 9 bases aligning to TRBD2. V trimming: 5 bases; J trimming: 0 bases; junction bases outside the gene matches: 5. The CDR3 loop spans 16 amino acids. Germline CDR1 is SGHNT and CDR2 is YENEEA. The CDR3 sequence is CASSPRGGISYNEQFF. The CDR3 nucleotides are TGTGCCAGCAGCCCGCGGGGGGGAATCTCCTACAATGAGCAGTTCTTC.

The chain joins TRBV6-5 to TRBJ2-5; the match to TRBD1 covers 9 bases. There are 13 residues in the CDR3. Germline values: CDR1 MNHEY, CDR2 SVGAGI. Trimming removed 11 bases from V and 4 bases from J; junction bases left unmatched: 8. This CDR3 is CAGTGTGRETQYF. Written as DNA, the CDR3 is TGTGCCGGAACCGGGACAGGGAGAGAGACCCAGTACTTC.

A single count supports this clone. CDR3 protein: CASSPQTGHTEAFF. CDR3 DNA: TGTGCCAGCAGCCCGCAGACAGGTCACACTGAAGCTTTCTTT. V gene TRBV11-2 combines with J gene TRBJ1-1; D may be TRBD1 (6 bases). CDR1 is SGHAT, CDR2 FQNNGV, per germline. CDR3 size: 14 residues. The germline V and J ends were trimmed by 5 bases and 3 bases, with 13 bases remaining between them.

The chain is built from TRBV15 and TRBJ1-1; tentative D call: TRBD1 (5 bases). The germline V gene has CDR1 LNHNV and CDR2 YYDKDF (reference sequence). The CDR3 runs 14 residues. Trimming took 3 bases from V and 4 from J, leaving 12 bases between them. CDR3: CATSRGGGVTEAFF. The CDR3 coding sequence is TGTGCCACCAGCAGGGGGGGAGGGGTCACTGAAGCTTTCTTT.